These 25 T cell receptor beta chains were all obtained from the same sample, sequenced in a study of OX40 agonist ivuxolimab in advanced cancers. The protocol was immunoSEQ multiplex PCR, while the TCRdb copy is restricted to in-frame clones and leaves out a portion. There are roughly 80,000 clones in the sample; around 85% occur only once, and approximately 2% lies in the top ten. Sequenced material: CD4+ or CD8+ T cells sorted from blood, taken in a trial of the OX40 agonist ivuxolimab. These receptors all come from an adult with an advanced solid tumor such as melanoma, head and neck, liver or kidney cancer.

The chain couples TRBV27 to TRBJ2-7, with D possibly being TRBD1 (6 bases). The CDR3 extends over 14 amino acids. V was shortened by 6 bases and J by 5 bases, with 17 bases between the two germline ends. Germline CDR1 is MNHEY and CDR2 is SMNVEV (reference sequence). This CDR3 is CASRYADSVDEQYF. CDR3 sequence (DNA): TGTGCCAGCAGATACGCGGACAGCGTAGACGAGCAGTACTTC.

The chain links TRBV5-5 to TRBJ1-5; 7 bases fit TRBD1. The CDR3 runs 14 residues. V gave up 4 bases and J gave up 4 bases; unmatched junction bases: 5. CDR1 and CDR2 from the germline V gene are SGHKS and YYEKEE (reference sequence). CDR3 in DNA: TGTGCCAGCAGCCAGACAGGGTCGAATCAGCCCCAGCATTTT. Translating it yields CASSQTGSNQPQHF. Full variable domain (remainder filled in from reference TRBV5-5 and TRBJ1-5): DAGVTQSPTHLIKTRGQQVTLRCSPISGHKSVSWYQQVLGQGPQFIFQYYEKEERGRGNFPDRFSARQFPNYSSELNVNALLLGDSALYLCASSQTGSNQPQHFGDGTRLSIL.

This clone was picked up one time. The rearrangement links TRBV19 to TRBJ2-5; no firm D call. This CDR3 is 15 amino acids long. Germline lookup yields CDR1 LNHDA and CDR2 SQIVND (reference sequence). The V end was cut by 3 bases, the J end by 0 bases, with 11 bases between. CDR3 protein: CASSMYTHNQETQYF. As DNA, the CDR3 is TGTGCCAGTAGTATGTACACACATAACCAAGAGACCCAGTACTTC. The full variable domain, its missing parts supplied by reference TRBV19 and TRBJ2-5, is DGGITQSPKYLFRKEGQNVTLSCEQNLNHDAMYWYRQDPGQGLRLIYYSQIVNDFQKGDIAEGYSVSREKKESFPLTVTSAQKNPTAFYLCASSMYTHNQETQYFGPGTRLLVL.

The chain combines TRBV7-8 with TRBJ1-6; TRBD1 aligns across 8 bases. The germline CDR1 and CDR2 sequences are SGHVS and FQNEAQ. V was pared by 3 bases and J by 7 bases, with 8 bases of the junction left unmatched. The CDR3 is made up of 16 amino acids. The CDR3 protein is CASSFTPQGANSPLHF. The CDR3 DNA sequence: TGTGCCAGCAGCTTTACGCCGCAGGGGGCGAATTCACCCCTCCACTTT. Full variable domain (outside the CDR3, taken from reference TRBV7-8 and TRBJ1-6): GAGVSQSPRYKVAKRGQDVALRCDPISGHVSLFWYQQALGQGPEFLTYFQNEAQLDKSGLPSDRFFAERPEGSVSTLKIQRTQQEDSAVYLCASSFTPQGANSPLHFGNGTRLTVT.

Only one count was recorded for this clone. The chain couples TRBV27 to TRBJ2-3; D remains unclear. Germline V lookup: CDR1 MNHEY, CDR2 SMNVEV (reference sequence). The CDR3 has 13 amino acids. Trimming shortened V by 3 bases and J by 0 bases, and 4 bases separated the two germline ends. The CDR3 nucleotides read TGTGCCAGCAGTTTTGTGAGCACAGATACGCAGTATTTT. This gives the protein CASSFVSTDTQYF.

This sequence joins TRBV10-3 and TRBJ2-3; D ambiguous. The ends were cut back, 5 bases at V and 5 bases at J, with 11 bases in the middle. Germline V gene sequence: CDR1 ENHRY, CDR2 SYGVKD. The CDR3 is 13 residues long. The CDR3: CAISKPTRDTQYF. The CDR3 coding sequence is TGTGCCATCAGTAAGCCAACCCGAGATACGCAGTATTTT.

The chain recombines TRBV29-1 with TRBJ2-3; TRBD2 matches at 14 bases. Trimming removed 5 bases from V and 0 bases from J; junction bases left unmatched: 10. The germline V gene has CDR1 SQVTM and CDR2 ANQGSEA. This CDR3 is 18 amino acids long. The CDR3 coding sequence is TGCAGCGTTTGGACTAGCGGGAGGCAAGGAGGGAGCACAGATACGCAGTATTTT. Its translation is CSVWTSGRQGGSTDTQYF.

This clone has only a few counts. The rearrangement links TRBV7-3 to TRBJ2-5, with 8 bases identical to TRBD1. Germline V gene lookup returns CDR1 SGHTA and CDR2 FQGTGA. The V segment lost 0 bases and the J segment 6 bases; nucleotides outside the gene matches: 6. The CDR3 loop spans 15 amino acids. The CDR3 nucleotides are TGTGCCAGCAGCTTAACAGCAGGGGGCGGGAAGACCCAGTACTTC. Protein sequence: CASSLTAGGGKTQYF.

The chain recombines TRBV28 with TRBJ2-3; D gene uncertain. Germline CDR1 and CDR2: MDHEN and SYDVKM. The CDR3 sequence is 13 residues long. Trimming shortened V by 6 bases and J by 1 base, and 8 bases separated the two germline ends. The CDR3 nucleotides read TGTGCCAGCAGCCTAGTCGGCACAGATACGCAGTATTTT. It is translated as CASSLVGTDTQYF.

V and J are TRBV5-1 and TRBJ2-7; D remains unclear. Trimming cost V 0 bases and J 3 bases, with 7 bases left between them. Germline loops: CDR1 SGHRS, CDR2 YFSETQ. This CDR3 comprises 13 residues. DNA of the CDR3: TGCGCCAGCAGCTTGGAGGCTGGCTACGAGCAGTACTTC. This codes for CASSLEAGYEQYF.

The chain employs TRBV28 and TRBJ1-4; TRBD1 matches 8 bases. J was trimmed by 8 bases and V by 6 bases; bases with no gene match: 11. The germline gives CDR1 MDHEN, CDR2 SYDVKM. This CDR3 has 15 amino acids. The CDR3 DNA follows: TGTGCCAGCAGCAGTCCGGGACAGGTGCGGGAAAAACTGTTTTTT. Translated: CASSSPGQVREKLFF.

This clone was found once. The J gene is TRBJ2-1, the V gene TRBV6-6; maybe TRBD2 (5 bases). The CDR3 is made up of 13 amino acids. Between the trimmed V and J ends, which lost 6 bases and 12 bases, there was a span of 18 bases. Germline CDR1 reads MNHNY; CDR2 reads SVGAGI (reference sequence). The CDR3 DNA reads TGTGCCAGCAGCCACGCCCCGGGTGGAGGGCAGTTCTTC. It codes for CASSHAPGGGQFF.

The rearrangement uses TRBV6-1 and TRBJ2-1; 9 bases line up with TRBD2. With V trimmed by 4 bases and J by 7 bases, 5 bases remained unmatched. Looked up from germline, CDR1 is MNHNS and CDR2 is SASEGT. This CDR3 spans 14 amino acids. The CDR3: CASSVAGGQNEQFF. CDR3 nucleotide sequence: TGTGCCAGCAGTGTTGCGGGGGGGCAGAATGAGCAGTTCTTC.

This clone showed up just once. The identical CDR3 is also encoded by other nucleotide sequences in the sample. This chain joins TRBV19 and TRBJ2-3; 7 bases match TRBD2. Trimming removed 4 bases from V and 3 bases from J; junction bases left unmatched: 4. CDR3 length equals 14 residues. CDR1 and CDR2 from the germline V gene are LNHDA and SQIVND (reference sequence). The CDR3 is CASSTSGGTDTQYF. The CDR3 DNA is TGTGCCAGTAGTACTAGCGGAGGAACAGATACGCAGTATTTT.

The chain combines TRBV5-4 with TRBJ2-1; 8 positions match TRBD1. There are 12 residues in the CDR3. The germline V gene encodes CDR1 SGHNT and CDR2 YYREEE (reference sequence). V was pared by 3 bases and J by 12 bases, with 5 bases of the junction left unmatched. The CDR3 sequence is CASSSDRGRQFF. For the CDR3, the DNA is TGTGCCAGCAGCTCAGACAGGGGCCGGCAGTTCTTC.

The gene calls are TRBV2 and TRBJ2-1, with a weak D call TRBD2 (6 bases). Germline-derived CDR1 and CDR2 are SNHLY and FYNNEI. The CDR3 length is 14 residues. Trimming removed 7 bases from V and 8 bases from J, with 18 bases in between. The CDR3 loop reads CASNRGLRQYEQFF. CDR3 DNA: TGTGCCAGCAACCGGGGACTTCGCCAGTATGAGCAGTTCTTC.

This clone has a single count. V and J are TRBV30 and TRBJ2-2; D is unclear. This CDR3 spans 14 amino acids. V dropped 0 bases and J dropped 0 bases, with 5 bases sitting between them. Germline assignment: CDR1 GTSNPN and CDR2 SVGIG (reference sequence). The CDR3 loop reads CAWSVQSNTGELFF. The CDR3, as DNA: TGTGCCTGGAGTGTACAGTCGAACACCGGGGAGCTGTTTTTT.

The rearrangement links TRBV19 to TRBJ2-7; 9 positions agree with TRBD2. Trimming at V came to 4 bases and at J to 6 bases, leaving 13 bases not matched to a gene. CDR1 is LNHDA, CDR2 SQIVND, per germline (reference sequence). The CDR3 covers 16 residues. DNA for the CDR3: TGTGCCAGTAGTAGGGGAACCGGGACTAGCCTTGGCGAGCAGTACTTC. It yields the protein CASSRGTGTSLGEQYF.

V and J are TRBV7-2 and TRBJ2-3; 10 bases map to TRBD2. V shed 5 bases and J 8 bases; nucleotides not matched to a gene: 10. The CDR3 is made up of 15 amino acids. The germline gives CDR1 SGHTA, CDR2 FQGNSA. In DNA, the CDR3 is TGTGCCAGCAGCAGCGGGGGGGCGGGTCCAGGTACGCAGTATTTT. Residues: CASSSGGAGPGTQYF. The full variable domain, in which reference TRBV7-2 and TRBJ2-3 provide the parts outside the CDR3, is GAGVSQSPSNKVTEKGKDVELRCDPISGHTALYWYRQSLGQGLEFLIYFQGNSAPDKSGLPSDRFSAERTGGSVSTLTIQRTQQEDSAVYLCASSSGGAGPGTQYFGPGTRLTVL.

The gene calls are TRBV6-5 and TRBJ2-5; no reliable D call. The J call may be wrong; the DNA end is better matched by TRBJ2-7. The CDR3 runs to 15 residues. Germline CDR1 MNHEY, CDR2 SVGAGI. CDR3 loop: CASSLDRPVSYEQYF. CDR3 bases: TGTGCCAGCAGCCTCGACCGGCCCGTAAGCTACGAGCAGTACTTC.

On this clone itself: Other nucleotide sequences in the sample specify the same CDR3. The chain recombines TRBV11-3 with TRBJ2-3, with 7 bases fitting TRBD1. Germline CDR1 is SGHNT and CDR2 is YENEEA. Losses at the gene ends were 1 base for V and 0 bases for J; bases not matched to a gene: 1. The CDR3 loop spans 15 amino acids. CDR3 in amino acids: CASSLGDSSTDTQYF. The CDR3 bases are TGTGCCAGCAGCTTAGGGGACAGCAGCACAGATACGCAGTATTTT.

The chain couples TRBV5-1 to TRBJ2-1; D assignment may be TRBD1 or TRBD2 (6 bases each). CDR3 length: 14 amino acids. Germline lookup yields CDR1 SGHRS and CDR2 YFSETQ. Trimming removed 7 bases from V and 2 bases from J, with 13 bases in between. The CDR3 protein is CASARGAAYNEQFF. For the CDR3, the DNA is TGCGCCAGCGCAAGGGGGGCGGCCTACAATGAGCAGTTCTTC.

V and J are TRBV7-9 and TRBJ2-1, with TRBD2 matching 12 bases. The CDR3 is made up of 16 amino acids. Germline CDR1 and CDR2: SEHNR and FQNEAQ (reference sequence). J gave up 7 bases and V 1 base, and 5 bases lay outside the gene matches. The CDR3 bases are TGTGCCAGCAGCTTAGTGACTAGCGGGGGACGGAATGAGCAGTTCTTC. It encodes CASSLVTSGGRNEQFF.

The rearrangement links TRBV29-1 to TRBJ2-3, with D possibly matching TRBD1 (5 bases). Germline CDR1 reads SQVTM; CDR2 reads ANQGSEA. Trimming pared 6 bases from V and 7 bases from J, leaving 14 bases between. The CDR3 is 12 residues long. DNA for the CDR3: TGCAGCGTACCTCTTAGGGGATATACGCAGTATTTT. It translates to CSVPLRGYTQYF.

The table lists this clone with a count of one. V usage is TRBV4-1 and J usage is TRBJ2-7; TRBD1 aligns across 7 bases. Germline V lookup: CDR1 MGHRA, CDR2 YSYEKL. The CDR3 spans 13 residues. The ends lost 5 bases at V and 2 bases at J; junction bases unmatched: 3. The CDR3 DNA follows: TGCGCCAGCAGCTCCGGGACAGCCTACGAGCAGTACTTC. It yields the protein CASSSGTAYEQYF.